This passage covers 18 T cell receptor beta chains from one sample sequenced in a study of T cell responses to AZD1222 COVID-19 vaccine. Repertoires were generated with immunoSEQ multiplex PCR, while TCRdb's copy carries only in-frame clones and drops some. The table records tens of thousands of clones, 75% to 90% of them present only once. This material consisted of peripheral blood, taken 28 days after the second AZD1222 dose. The receptors here all came from an adult who received the AZD1222 COVID-19 vaccine.

The rearrangement joins TRBV3-1 (or the pseudogene TRBV3-2) to TRBJ2-5; 9 bases are shared with TRBD2. Germline V gene data show CDR1 as LGHDT and CDR2 as YNNKEL (reference sequence). V shed 5 bases, J shed 4 bases, and the junction held 5 bases outside the gene matches. The CDR3 covers 14 residues. The CDR3 nucleotides are TGTGCCAGCAGCGCTATAGCGGGGGCAGAGACCCAGTACTTC. Its translation: CASSAIAGAETQYF.

The chain couples TRBV7-6 to TRBJ1-1; TRBD1 is a possible D gene (5 bases). V gave up 3 bases and J gave up 0 bases, with 20 bases separating them. The CDR3 length is 18 residues. Germline assignment: CDR1 SGHVS and CDR2 FNYEAQ. The CDR3 sequence is CASSFVPSSSGLNTEAFF. CDR3 sequence (DNA): TGTGCCAGCAGCTTTGTCCCCTCATCATCAGGGTTGAACACTGAAGCTTTCTTT.

This chain uses TRBV9 with TRBJ1-1; D not certain. V lost 3 bases to trimming and J lost 3 bases, with 6 bases between them. The V gene's germline CDR1 is SGDLS and CDR2 YYNGEE. This CDR3 has 12 residues. The CDR3 sequence is CASSAGYTEAFF. For the CDR3, the DNA is TGTGCCAGCAGCGCGGGTTACACTGAAGCTTTCTTT.

This clone was found once. V and J are TRBV9 and TRBJ2-5; 9 bases align to TRBD2. V dropped 0 bases and J dropped 2; count of bases not matched to a gene: 8. The CDR3 is made up of 17 amino acids. CDR1 and CDR2 (germline): SGDLS, YYNGEE. CDR3 amino acids: CASSVDPAGGTQETQYF. CDR3 bases: TGTGCCAGCAGCGTAGACCCAGCGGGGGGCACTCAAGAGACCCAGTACTTC.

This chain connects TRBV5-1 to TRBJ2-2, with 8 bases matching TRBD1. V lost 3 bases to trimming and J lost 5 bases; unmatched junction nucleotides: 9. The CDR3 is 16 residues long. Germline V gene data show CDR1 as SGHRS and CDR2 as YFSETQ. The CDR3 reads CASSSLQGAGTGELFF. The CDR3 DNA reads as TGCGCCAGCAGCTCTCTTCAGGGGGCTGGGACCGGGGAGCTGTTTTTT.

The rearrangement links TRBV28 to TRBJ1-1, with unresolved D. Per the germline V gene, CDR1 is MDHEN and CDR2 is SYDVKM. The CDR3 is 15 residues long. Trimming removed 5 bases at V and 3 bases at J, with 16 bases between. CDR3: CASSPWAARHTEAFF. In DNA, the CDR3 is TGTGCCAGCAGTCCTTGGGCCGCGAGGCACACTGAAGCTTTCTTT. The complete variable domain, with remaining parts taken from reference TRBV28 and TRBJ1-1, reads DVKVTQSSRYLVKRTGEKVFLECVQDMDHENMFWYRQDPGLGLRLIYFSYDVKMKEKGDIPEGYSVSREKKERFSLILESASTNQTSMYLCASSPWAARHTEAFFGQGTRLTVV.

The CDR3 sequence is CASSERTASSYEQYF. The CDR3, as DNA: TGTGCCAGCAGTGAAAGGACGGCCAGCTCCTACGAGCAGTACTTC. The chain carries TRBV2 and TRBJ2-7; D is undetermined. The CDR3 loop spans 15 amino acids. Trimming took 2 bases from V and 0 from J, leaving 11 bases between them. Germline V CDR1 and CDR2: SNHLY, FYNNEI.

The rearrangement joins TRBV2 to TRBJ2-4; weak D call: TRBD2 (6 bases). Trimming removed 6 bases at V and 1 base at J, with 19 bases between. The CDR3 runs 17 residues. Germline assignment: CDR1 SNHLY and CDR2 FYNNEI. For the CDR3, the DNA is TGTGCCAGCAGCGAAAGACTAGGGAGTATCGCCAAAAACATTCAGTACTTC. It encodes CASSERLGSIAKNIQYF.

The chain links TRBV19 to TRBJ2-2; D possibly corresponds to TRBD2 (6 bases). This CDR3 contains 18 residues. Germline loops: CDR1 LNHDA, CDR2 SQIVND (reference sequence). V lost 3 bases and J 4 bases, leaving 21 bases between the germline ends. For the CDR3, the DNA is TGTGCCAGTAGTATCGGGGGAAGAGTCGGGTCTCGCACCGGGGAGCTGTTTTTT. It yields the protein CASSIGGRVGSRTGELFF.

The rearrangement joins TRBV7-2 to TRBJ1-5; the D is unclear. This CDR3 is 14 amino acids long. Germline CDR1 SGHTA, CDR2 FQGNSA. V was pared by 5 bases and J by 1 base, with 9 bases between. CDR3 nucleotides: TGTGCCAGCAGCCCCCGTTCAAGCAATCAGCCCCAGCATTTT. Amino acids: CASSPRSSNQPQHF. The complete variable domain, with remaining parts taken from reference TRBV7-2 and TRBJ1-5, reads GAGVSQSPSNKVTEKGKDVELRCDPISGHTALYWYRQSLGQGLEFLIYFQGNSAPDKSGLPSDRFSAERTGGSVSTLTIQRTQQEDSAVYLCASSPRSSNQPQHFGDGTRLSIL.

The chain recombines TRBV12-5 with TRBJ1-3; 10 nucleotides align to TRBD1. Per germline, CDR1 LGHNT and CDR2 FRNRAP. This CDR3 is built from 18 residues. V gave up 3 bases and J gave up 0 bases; unmatched junction bases: 8. CDR3 DNA: TGTGCTAGTGGTTTCTCCGGGACAGGGGACCCCTCTGGAAACACCATATATTTT. As protein: CASGFSGTGDPSGNTIYF.

The rearrangement joins TRBV7-3 to TRBJ2-5; 12 bases agree with TRBD2. Germline V gives CDR1 SGHTA, CDR2 FQGTGA. This CDR3 spans 16 amino acids. J was trimmed by 4 bases and V by 5 bases; bases with no gene match: 8. The CDR3 region has the DNA TGTGCCAGCAGCCCTAGCGGGGGGGCCTCAGGAGAGACCCAGTACTTC. Translating it yields CASSPSGGASGETQYF.

This clone was seen once. The CDR3 nucleotides read TGTGCCAGCAAACTAGCGGGGACGCCGGGGACCGGGGAGCTGTTTTTT. It encodes CASKLAGTPGTGELFF. The V call is TRBV28, the J call TRBJ2-2, with TRBD2 matching 10 bases. Trimming at V came to 7 bases and at J to 5 bases, leaving 10 bases not matched to a gene. Germline V CDR1 and CDR2: MDHEN, SYDVKM. This CDR3 has 16 residues.

In nucleotides, the CDR3 is TGTGCCAGCAGTTTGGATAATACGCAGTATTTT. This gives the protein CASSLDNTQYF. The chain couples TRBV12-3 or TRBV12-4 to TRBJ2-3, with unresolved D. V was trimmed by 3 bases and J by 7 bases, leaving 5 bases between them. The CDR3 has 11 residues.

This chain joins TRBV12-3 or TRBV12-4 and TRBJ1-5, with no clear D. The CDR3 sequence is 13 residues long. V lost 7 bases to trimming and J lost 7 bases, with 14 bases between them. The CDR3 protein is CASKATQSQPQHF. CDR3 in DNA: TGTGCCAGCAAAGCGACACAGAGCCAGCCCCAGCATTTT.

The chain combines TRBV5-4 with TRBJ1-1, with D hard to call. CDR3 size: 13 residues. Germline V gene sequence: CDR1 SGHNT, CDR2 YYREEE (reference sequence). V lost 4 bases, J lost 4 bases, and 11 bases lay in between. CDR3 in amino acids: CASSQMAGTEAFF. The DNA of the CDR3 is TGTGCCAGCAGCCAGATGGCGGGCACTGAAGCTTTCTTT.

This sequence joins TRBV6-6 and TRBJ1-5; 9 positions agree with TRBD1. The J segment lost 7 bases and the V segment lost 5 bases, leaving 18 bases of the junction unmatched. Germline V gives CDR1 MNHNY, CDR2 SVGAGI (reference sequence). This CDR3 has 18 residues. The CDR3 is CASSPRPSGQGDKQPQHF. In DNA form, the CDR3 reads TGTGCCAGCAGTCCAAGACCCTCGGGACAGGGCGACAAGCAGCCCCAGCATTTT.

The chain links TRBV7-6 to TRBJ1-4; tentatively, D is TRBD1 (5 bases). This CDR3 comprises 17 residues. Per germline, CDR1 SGHVS and CDR2 FNYEAQ. The V end was cut by 7 bases, the J end by 0 bases, with 18 bases between. CDR3 in DNA: TGTGCCAGCACAACTGAGGGACTTCCAGCAACTAATGAAAAACTGTTTTTT. Translation: CASTTEGLPATNEKLFF.